The source of this T cell receptor (beta chain) is a study of circulating and synovial CD4+ cells in juvenile arthritis. Points from the study as a whole: Compared with bulk blood, circulating pathogenic-like lymphocytes shared substantially more CDR3 sequences with synovial T cells. Bulk blood CD4 samples held at least an order of magnitude more or fewer genomes than CPL. Traditional Vbeta family usage analysis missed the pathogenic-like versus bulk difference. Deeper sequencing increased measured overlap with synovial clonotypes.

The data were produced by immunoSEQ multiplex PCR, yet TCRdb's version contains in-frame clones alone and is incomplete. The repertoire holds 30,000 to 40,000 clones, around 95% seen once, with 0.15% to 0.2% in the top ten. With respect to this clone: Its target is not known.

Germline CDR1 reads MNHEY; CDR2 reads SVGAGI. The CDR3 length is 14 residues. After removal of 8 bases from V and 1 base from J, the junction contained 7 bases not matched to a gene. The sequenced sample consisted of CD4+ T cells from blood. The TCR sequence derives from a human donor with juvenile idiopathic arthritis. V gene TRBV6-5 combines with J gene TRBJ1-1; TRBD1 matches at 7 bases. Here the CDR3 reads CASWRGQPNTEAFF. The CDR3 coding sequence is TGTGCCAGCTGGAGGGGACAGCCGAACACTGAAGCTTTCTTT.